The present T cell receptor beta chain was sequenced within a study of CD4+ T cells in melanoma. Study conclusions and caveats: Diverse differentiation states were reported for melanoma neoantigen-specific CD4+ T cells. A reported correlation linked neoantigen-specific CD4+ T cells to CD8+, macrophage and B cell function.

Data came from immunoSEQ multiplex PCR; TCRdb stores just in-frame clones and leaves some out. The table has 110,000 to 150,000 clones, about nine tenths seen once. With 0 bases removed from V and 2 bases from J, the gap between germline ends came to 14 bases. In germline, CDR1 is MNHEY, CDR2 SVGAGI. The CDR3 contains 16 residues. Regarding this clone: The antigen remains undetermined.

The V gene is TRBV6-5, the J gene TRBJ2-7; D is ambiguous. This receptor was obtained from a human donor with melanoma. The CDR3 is CASSYSNGWPTYEQYF. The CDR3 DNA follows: TGTGCCAGCAGTTACTCGAATGGGTGGCCGACCTACGAGCAGTACTTC.